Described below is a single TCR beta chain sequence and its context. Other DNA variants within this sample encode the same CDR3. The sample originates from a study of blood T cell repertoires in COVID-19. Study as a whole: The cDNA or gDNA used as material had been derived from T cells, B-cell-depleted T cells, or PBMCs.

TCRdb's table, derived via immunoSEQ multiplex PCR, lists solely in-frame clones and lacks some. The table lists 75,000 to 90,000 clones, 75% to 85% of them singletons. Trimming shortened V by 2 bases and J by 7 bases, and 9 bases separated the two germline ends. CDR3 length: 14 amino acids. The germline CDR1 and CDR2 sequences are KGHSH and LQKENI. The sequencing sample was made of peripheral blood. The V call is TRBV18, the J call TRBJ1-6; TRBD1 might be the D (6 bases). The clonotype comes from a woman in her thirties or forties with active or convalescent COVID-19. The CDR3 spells CASSPTGPNSPLHF. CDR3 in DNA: TGTGCCAGCTCACCAACAGGGCCGAATTCACCCCTCCACTTT.